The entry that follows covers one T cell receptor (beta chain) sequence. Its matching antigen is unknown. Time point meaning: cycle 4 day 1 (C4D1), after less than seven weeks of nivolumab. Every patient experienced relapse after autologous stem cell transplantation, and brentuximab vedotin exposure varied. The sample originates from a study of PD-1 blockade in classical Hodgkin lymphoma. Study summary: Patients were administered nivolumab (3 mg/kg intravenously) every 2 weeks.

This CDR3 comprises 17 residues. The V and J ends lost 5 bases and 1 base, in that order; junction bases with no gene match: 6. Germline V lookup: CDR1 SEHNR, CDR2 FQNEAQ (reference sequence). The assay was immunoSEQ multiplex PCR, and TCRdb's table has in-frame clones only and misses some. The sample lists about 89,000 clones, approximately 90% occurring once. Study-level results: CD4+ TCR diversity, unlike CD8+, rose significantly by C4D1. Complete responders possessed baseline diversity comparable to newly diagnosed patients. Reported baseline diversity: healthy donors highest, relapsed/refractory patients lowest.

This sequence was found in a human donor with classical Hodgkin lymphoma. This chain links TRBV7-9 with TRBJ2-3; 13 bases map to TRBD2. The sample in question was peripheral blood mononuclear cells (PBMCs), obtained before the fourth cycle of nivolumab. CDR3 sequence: CASSQSGLAGGTDTQYF. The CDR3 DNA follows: TGTGCCAGCAGCCAATCCGGACTAGCGGGGGGCACAGATACGCAGTATTTT.